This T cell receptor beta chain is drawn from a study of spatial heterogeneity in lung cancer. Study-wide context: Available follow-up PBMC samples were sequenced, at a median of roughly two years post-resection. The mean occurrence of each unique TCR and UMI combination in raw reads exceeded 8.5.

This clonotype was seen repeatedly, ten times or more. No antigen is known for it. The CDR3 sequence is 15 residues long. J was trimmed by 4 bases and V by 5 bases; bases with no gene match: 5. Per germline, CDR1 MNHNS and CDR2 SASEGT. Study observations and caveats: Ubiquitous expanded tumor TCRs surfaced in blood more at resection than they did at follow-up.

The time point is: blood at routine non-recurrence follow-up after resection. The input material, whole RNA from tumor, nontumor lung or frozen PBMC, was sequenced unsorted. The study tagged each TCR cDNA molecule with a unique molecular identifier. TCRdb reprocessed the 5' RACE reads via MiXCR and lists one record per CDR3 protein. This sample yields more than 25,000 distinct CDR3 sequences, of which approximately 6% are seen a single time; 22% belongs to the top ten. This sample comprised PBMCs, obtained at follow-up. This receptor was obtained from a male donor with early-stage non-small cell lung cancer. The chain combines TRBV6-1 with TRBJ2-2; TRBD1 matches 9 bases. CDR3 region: CASSNRGHITGELFF. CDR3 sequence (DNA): TGTGCCAGCAGTAACAGGGGGCATATCACCGGGGAGCTGTTTTTT.